Below are 23 T cell receptor beta chains sequenced from a single sample in a study of blood T cell repertoires in COVID-19. Assay: immunoSEQ multiplex PCR; the TCRdb copy retains only in-frame clones and omits some. The table lists about 200,000 clones, about 89% of them singletons. Sequencing was performed on peripheral blood. The receptors here all came from a woman between 35 and 50 years old with acute or convalescent COVID-19.

The CDR3 nucleotides read TGTGCCAGCAGCGTAGACGGGGATAGCACAGATACGCAGTATTTT. The encoded protein is CASSVDGDSTDTQYF. The chain carries TRBV9 and TRBJ2-3; tentative D call: TRBD2 (5 bases). The CDR3 spans 15 residues. V was shortened by 0 bases and J by 0 bases, with 8 bases between the two germline ends. Germline CDR1 SGDLS, CDR2 YYNGEE. Drawing the rest from reference TRBV9 and TRBJ2-3, the complete variable domain is DSGVTQTPKHLITATGQRVTLRCSPRSGDLSVYWYQQSLDQGLQFLIQYYNGEERAKGNILERFSAQQFPDLHSELNLSSLELGDSALYFCASSVDGDSTDTQYFGPGTRLTVL.

The J gene is TRBJ2-5, the V gene TRBV6-1; 7 bases are a match to TRBD2. Germline assignment: CDR1 MNHNS and CDR2 SASEGT. The V segment lost 3 bases and the J segment 4 bases; nucleotides outside the gene matches: 8. The CDR3 runs 15 residues. In DNA form, the CDR3 reads TGTGCCAGCAGTGAGGCGGAGGGAGGGCTAGAGACCCAGTACTTC. This encodes CASSEAEGGLETQYF.

The genes are TRBV18 and TRBJ2-1; maybe TRBD2 (7 bases). V lost 2 bases and J lost 6, with 8 bases in between. CDR1 and CDR2 from the germline V gene are KGHSH and LQKENI. The CDR3 has 13 residues. CDR3 residues: CASSPGGANEQFF. The DNA of the CDR3 is TGTGCCAGCTCACCAGGGGGGGCCAATGAGCAGTTCTTC.

The chain has TRBV18 and TRBJ1-1; possibly TRBD1 for D (6 bases). The CDR3 sequence is 17 residues long. V lost 2 bases, J lost 0 bases, and 16 bases lay in between. Germline V CDR1 and CDR2: KGHSH, LQKENI. This CDR3 is CASSPLRTVPMNTEAFF. The CDR3 DNA reads as TGTGCCAGCTCACCATTGCGGACAGTCCCCATGAACACTGAAGCTTTCTTT.

V is TRBV3-1 (or the pseudogene TRBV3-2) and J is TRBJ1-2; D gene unclear. The CDR3 is 13 amino acids. Trimming took 5 bases from V and 0 from J, leaving 7 bases between them. Germline CDR1 is LGHDT and CDR2 is YNNKEL (reference sequence). The CDR3 here is CASSSSANYGYTF. CDR3 nucleotides: TGTGCCAGCAGCTCTTCAGCTAACTATGGCTACACCTTC.

This clone has a single count. The chain joins TRBV4-2 to TRBJ1-2, with D maybe TRBD1 (6 bases). CDR3 length equals 14 residues. CDR1 and CDR2 (germline): LGHNA, YNFKEQ. V was clipped by 1 base and J by 4 bases, with 10 bases between them. The CDR3: CASSQVGQSYGYTF. The CDR3 DNA sequence: TGTGCCAGCAGCCAAGTCGGACAGAGCTATGGCTACACCTTC.

As regards this clone: A read error may produce the germline difference seen at one junction end. This chain joins TRBV27 and TRBJ1-1, with TRBD1 as a possible D gene (6 bases). Germline-derived CDR1 and CDR2 are MNHEY and SMNVEV (reference sequence). The CDR3 spans 16 residues. This CDR3 reads CASSPSTGLGMVETFF. CDR3 DNA: TGTGCCAGCAGTCCATCGACAGGTCTAGGAATGGTTGAAACTTTCTTT.

The chain uses TRBV5-1 and TRBJ2-3; no definite D call. Germline lookup yields CDR1 SGHRS and CDR2 YFSETQ. This CDR3 is built from 14 residues. Between the trimmed V and J ends, which lost 7 bases and 3 bases, there was a span of 15 bases. The CDR3 loop is CASRLSEATDTQYF. CDR3 nucleotide sequence: TGCGCCAGCCGTCTTAGTGAAGCGACAGATACGCAGTATTTT.

The genes are TRBV5-1 and TRBJ2-3; 15 bases align to TRBD2. This CDR3 contains 17 residues. The J segment lost 1 base and the V segment lost 3 bases, leaving 3 bases of the junction unmatched. Germline lookup yields CDR1 SGHRS and CDR2 YFSETQ. CDR3 protein: CASSSGLAGGGTDTQYF. For the CDR3, the DNA is TGCGCCAGCAGCTCGGGACTAGCGGGGGGCGGCACAGATACGCAGTATTTT. Based on the CDR3 plus reference TRBV5-1 and TRBJ2-3, the full variable domain is KAGVTQTPRYLIKTRGQQVTLSCSPISGHRSVSWYQQTPGQGLQFLFEYFSETQRNKGNFPGRFSGRQFSNSRSEMNVSTLELGDSALYLCASSSGLAGGGTDTQYFGPGTRLTVL.

This chain joins TRBV11-3 and TRBJ2-2, with 8 bases identical to TRBD2. The CDR3 has 16 residues. V shed 3 bases and J 0 bases; nucleotides not matched to a gene: 3. Looked up from germline, CDR1 is SGHNT and CDR2 is YENEEA. The DNA of the CDR3 is TGTGCCAGCAGCTTCCGTAGCGGGGCGAACACCGGGGAGCTGTTTTTT. It is translated as CASSFRSGANTGELFF. Full variable domain (missing parts from reference TRBV11-3 and TRBJ2-2): EAGVVQSPRYKIIEKKQPVAFWCNPISGHNTLYWYLQNLGQGPELLIRYENEEAVDDSQLPKDRFSAERLKGVDSTLKIQPAELGDSAVYLCASSFRSGANTGELFFGEGSRLTVL.

J is TRBJ1-1 and V is TRBV10-3; D is ambiguous. In germline, CDR1 is ENHRY, CDR2 SYGVKD. V dropped 6 bases and J dropped 1 base, with 15 bases sitting between them. The CDR3 loop spans 15 amino acids. CDR3 DNA: TGTGCCATCAGGCCTCTGGCTAGTCAGAACACTGAAGCTTTCTTT. Translated: CAIRPLASQNTEAFF.

The chain links TRBV9 to TRBJ1-6; 11 bases fit TRBD1. Per germline, CDR1 SGDLS and CDR2 YYNGEE. The J segment lost 6 bases and the V segment lost 4 bases, leaving 9 bases of the junction unmatched. The CDR3 consists of 17 residues. The CDR3 DNA follows: TGTGCCAGCAGCTCAGAGGACAGGGGGCCTGGTAATTCACCCCTCCACTTT. Its protein is CASSSEDRGPGNSPLHF. Full variable domain (missing parts from reference TRBV9 and TRBJ1-6): DSGVTQTPKHLITATGQRVTLRCSPRSGDLSVYWYQQSLDQGLQFLIQYYNGEERAKGNILERFSAQQFPDLHSELNLSSLELGDSALYFCASSSEDRGPGNSPLHFGNGTRLTVT.

This chain connects TRBV11-2 to TRBJ1-1; D is perhaps TRBD1 (5 bases). The CDR3 contains 15 residues. Germline-derived CDR1 and CDR2 are SGHAT and FQNNGV. V dropped 1 base and J dropped 0 bases, with 9 bases sitting between them. CDR3 loop: CASSLVLGLNTEAFF. DNA of the CDR3: TGTGCCAGCAGCTTAGTACTGGGGCTGAACACTGAAGCTTTCTTT.

V is TRBV12-3 or TRBV12-4 and J is TRBJ1-2; D call uncertain. V was pared by 3 bases and J by 7 bases, with 6 bases between. This CDR3 has 11 amino acids. The CDR3 DNA follows: TGTGCCAGCAGTTTGGGCCGTGGCTACACCTTC. This sequence encodes CASSLGRGYTF.

The chain carries TRBV19 and TRBJ2-2, with 12 bases matching TRBD2. This CDR3 is 15 amino acids long. V gave up 1 base and J gave up 6 bases; unmatched junction bases: 0. Germline lookup yields CDR1 LNHDA and CDR2 SQIVND (reference sequence). The CDR3 coding sequence is TGTGCCAGTAGTATAGGACTAGCGGGGGCCGGGGAGCTGTTTTTT. As protein: CASSIGLAGAGELFF.

The chain recombines TRBV5-1 with TRBJ1-5; D gene uncertain. V was clipped by 5 bases and J by 8 bases, with 17 bases between them. Germline lookup yields CDR1 SGHRS and CDR2 YFSETQ. This CDR3 is built from 14 residues. DNA for the CDR3: TGCGCCAGCAGACCCGGCGAGGCGCGCGAGCCCCAGCATTTT. Translating gives CASRPGEAREPQHF.

The CDR3 coding sequence is TGTGCCAGCAGTTATTCGTTCGACAATGAGCAGTTCTTC. It encodes CASSYSFDNEQFF. V usage is TRBV6-2 or TRBV6-3 and J usage is TRBJ2-1; D remains ambiguous. Germline CDR1 reads MNHEY; CDR2 reads SVGEGT. V lost 3 bases to trimming and J lost 5 bases, with 8 bases between them. The CDR3 length is 13 residues.

A remark on this clone: Distinct nucleotide sequences in the sample also encode this CDR3. The V gene is TRBV12-3 or TRBV12-4, the J gene TRBJ1-5; D perhaps matches TRBD1 (5 bases). This CDR3 is built from 13 residues. Trimming removed 3 bases from V and 4 bases from J, with 7 bases in between. In DNA, the CDR3 is TGTGCCAGCAGTTTTGGGGGGAATCAGCCCCAGCATTTT. Its protein product is CASSFGGNQPQHF.

The rearrangement links TRBV19 to TRBJ2-3, with a possible D match to TRBD2 (6 bases). The V end lost 9 bases, the J end lost 0 bases, and 16 bases lay between the germline ends. The CDR3 covers 15 residues. Per germline, CDR1 LNHDA and CDR2 SQIVND (reference sequence). CDR3 sequence: CASASRGSSTDTQYF. The CDR3 bases are TGTGCCAGCGCCTCTCGGGGGAGTAGCACAGATACGCAGTATTTT.

V gene TRBV10-3 combines with J gene TRBJ1-5; TRBD1 is a possible D gene (6 bases). CDR1 and CDR2 (germline): ENHRY, SYGVKD. The CDR3 sequence is 15 residues long. V shed 0 bases and J shed 7 bases, with 13 bases lying between them. The CDR3 bases are TGTGCCATCAGTGAGTCGGGGCAGGGGAGCCAGCCCCAGCATTTT. This codes for CAISESGQGSQPQHF.

This clone occurred a few times. CDR3 bases: TGTGCCAGTAGTACCGGGACAGGGTCATCACCCCTCCACTTT. Residues: CASSTGTGSSPLHF. This chain links TRBV19 with TRBJ1-6, with TRBD1 matching over 9 bases. Unmatched junction bases numbered 5, after V lost 4 bases and J lost 10 bases. Looked up from germline, CDR1 is LNHDA and CDR2 is SQIVND (reference sequence). CDR3 length: 14 residues.

The genes are TRBV5-1 and TRBJ1-5; 8 bases map to TRBD1. J was trimmed by 0 bases and V by 4 bases; bases with no gene match: 3. The V gene's germline CDR1 is SGHRS and CDR2 YFSETQ. The CDR3 spans 15 residues. The CDR3, as DNA: TGCGCCAGCAGCGTTCAGGGGGCTAGCAATCAGCCCCAGCATTTT. It specifies CASSVQGASNQPQHF.

The rearrangement links TRBV5-8 to TRBJ2-6; 7 bases are shared with TRBD1. The CDR3 runs 17 residues. The germline gives CDR1 SGHTS, CDR2 YDEGEE. J lost 0 bases, V lost 0 bases, and 3 bases had no gene match. CDR3 region: CASSLGDSTSGANVLTF. Written as DNA, the CDR3 is TGTGCCAGCAGCTTGGGGGACAGCACCTCTGGGGCCAACGTCCTGACTTTC.